Below are 25 T cell receptor beta chains sequenced from a single sample in a study of T cell repertoires in cytomegalovirus infection. TCRdb independently ran MiXCR on the reads; one entry per CDR3 protein. In the table there are approximately 990,000 distinct CDR3 sequences, roughly 31% of which are singletons. No antigen has been identified for these receptors. The sample consisted of cultured CD8+ T cells from PBMCs, taken from culture after CMV antigen stimulation. These receptors originate from a human donor in good health (CMV status not recorded). Some clones in this sample may be carry-over from other donors' samples.

This clonotype came up many times. The genes are TRBV7-2 and TRBJ1-3; the D is unclear. The V end was cut by 2 bases, the J end by 0 bases, with 14 bases between. Germline CDR1 reads SGHTA; CDR2 reads FQGNSA. The CDR3 has 17 amino acids. CDR3 coding DNA: TGTGCCAGCAGCTTATTAAGCGAGCCCAACTCTGGAAACACCATATATTTT. The encoded protein is CASSLLSEPNSGNTIYF. The full variable domain, in which reference TRBV7-2 and TRBJ1-3 provide the parts outside the CDR3, is GAGVSQSPSNKVTEKGKDVELRCDPISGHTALYWYRQSLGQGLEFLIYFQGNSAPDKSGLPSDRFSAERTGGSVSTLTIQRTQQEDSAVYLCASSLLSEPNSGNTIYFGEGSWLTVV.

The chain has TRBV27 and TRBJ1-5, with 9 bases lining up with TRBD1. Trimming removed 4 bases from V and 7 bases from J; junction bases left unmatched: 11. CDR1 is MNHEY, CDR2 SMNVEV, per germline (reference sequence). This CDR3 is 16 amino acids long. CDR3 residues: CASSSSPRTGAQPQHF. The CDR3 region has the DNA TGTGCCAGCAGTTCCTCCCCAAGGACAGGGGCGCAGCCCCAGCATTTT.

The table lists this clonotype with a few counts. The J gene is TRBJ2-2, the V gene TRBV4-1; TRBD2 might be the D (5 bases). Germline loops: CDR1 MGHRA, CDR2 YSYEKL. There are 14 residues in the CDR3. V was pared by 3 bases and J by 5 bases, with 10 bases between. This chain's CDR3 is CASSHDGGTGELFF. DNA for the CDR3: TGCGCCAGCAGCCATGACGGAGGTACCGGGGAGCTGTTTTTT.

This clonotype was seen a few times. The chain couples TRBV6-2 or TRBV6-3 to TRBJ1-2; D perhaps matches TRBD1 (6 bases). Trimming left V 6 bases short and J 0 bases short, with 14 bases between. This CDR3 is 15 amino acids long. Germline-derived CDR1 and CDR2 are MNHEY and SVGEGT. CDR3 residues: CASSKRGQANYGYTF. The CDR3 nucleotides are TGTGCCAGCAGCAAACGGGGACAAGCTAACTATGGCTACACCTTC.

Only a few counts were recorded for this clonotype. An end of the junction does not agree with germline; a read error may underlie this. The genes are TRBV7-6 and TRBJ2-1; 10 bases match TRBD1. CDR1 SGHVS and CDR2 FNYEAQ come from the germline V gene. The CDR3 runs to 15 residues. CDR3 DNA: TGTGCTAGCAGCTTGACAGGGGGCTCTGGGGATGAGCAGTTCTTC. This codes for CASSLTGGSGDEQFF.

Concerning this clonotype: Lacking the conserved final phenylalanine or tryptophan, this CDR3 likely reflects a read error. The J gene is TRBJ2-3, the V gene TRBV5-1; 9 positions match TRBD1. The V segment lost 6 bases and the J segment 2 bases; nucleotides outside the gene matches: 4. Germline values: CDR1 SGHRS, CDR2 YFSETQ. This CDR3 is 14 amino acids long. The CDR3 region is CASTGQGTTDTQYI. Written as DNA, the CDR3 is TGCGCCAGCACCGGACAGGGGACCACAGATACGCAGTATATT.

The genes are TRBV7-8 and TRBJ2-7; tentative D call: TRBD2 (5 bases). V was trimmed by 4 bases and J by 7 bases, leaving 14 bases between them. This CDR3 is 13 amino acids long. Germline V gives CDR1 SGHVS, CDR2 FQNEAQ. The CDR3 here is CASSSARAEEQYV. CDR3 nucleotide sequence: TGTGCCAGCAGCTCCGCGCGGGCGGAGGAGCAGTACGTC.

To note about this clonotype: Given a much more abundant clone one base away, this may be a read error. V usage is TRBV10-3 and J usage is TRBJ1-5, with TRBD1 matching 7 bases. The CDR3 sequence is 13 residues long. V lost 5 bases to trimming and J lost 2 bases; unmatched junction nucleotides: 0. Germline CDR1 and CDR2: ENHRY and SYGVKD. The CDR3 sequence is CAISQGGNQPQHF. The CDR3 coding sequence is TGTGCCATCAGTCAGGGGGGCAATCAGCCCCAGCATTTT.

In its sample, this clonotype was seen a few times. V usage is TRBV18 and J usage is TRBJ2-1; tentatively, D is TRBD1 or TRBD2 (5 bases each). The germline V and J ends were trimmed by 2 bases and 4 bases, with 18 bases remaining between them. The CDR3 consists of 17 residues. Germline CDR1 KGHSH, CDR2 LQKENI. CDR3: CASSPWDPPIGYNEQFF. The CDR3 coding sequence is TGTGCCAGCTCACCATGGGACCCACCTATTGGATACAATGAGCAGTTCTTC.

This clonotype was counted many times. This chain links TRBV29-1 with TRBJ2-7, with D unresolved. Per the germline V gene, CDR1 is SQVTM and CDR2 is ANQGSEA. The CDR3 sequence is 12 residues long. Between the trimmed V and J ends, which lost 4 bases and 0 bases, there was a span of 7 bases. Here the CDR3 DNA reads TGCAGCGTTGTGACGAACTCCTACGAGCAGTACGTC. It is translated as CSVVTNSYEQYV.

The gene calls are TRBV12-3 or TRBV12-4 and TRBJ1-5; D is uncertain. The V and J ends lost 3 bases and 8 bases respectively, with 11 bases between them. CDR3 length equals 13 residues. The CDR3 sequence is CASSFDPAEPQHF. CDR3 nucleotide sequence: TGTGCCAGCAGTTTTGACCCAGCCGAGCCCCAGCATTTT.

The table lists this clonotype with many counts. For the CDR3, the DNA is TGTGCCAGCAGCTTAGCGTCGTATGACAGGAACTATGGCTACACCTTC. Amino acids: CASSLASYDRNYGYTF. V and J are TRBV7-9 and TRBJ1-2; perhaps TRBD1 as D (6 bases). The ends were cut back, 0 bases at V and 2 bases at J, with 13 bases in the middle. Germline V lookup: CDR1 SEHNR, CDR2 FQNEAQ (reference sequence). There are 16 residues in the CDR3.

This chain uses TRBV7-4 with TRBJ2-7; unclear D gene. The CDR3 spans 11 residues. In germline, CDR1 is SGHVT, CDR2 SQSDAQ. V was shortened by 2 bases and J by 6 bases, with 5 bases between the two germline ends. CDR3 nucleotide sequence: TGTGCCAGCAGCTTACAACGCGAGCAGTACTTC. Its translation is CASSLQREQYF.

Note on this clonotype: One junction end does not reproduce the germline sequence, and a read error may be involved. The rearrangement links TRBV7-7 to TRBJ2-3; D is possibly TRBD1 (5 bases). The CDR3 covers 15 residues. CDR1 and CDR2 from the germline V gene are SSHAT and FNYEAQ (reference sequence). CDR3 protein: CASSPRWDETDTRYF. In nucleotides, the CDR3 is TGTGCTAGCAGCCCTCGATGGGATGAGACAGATACGCGGTATTTT.

This chain links TRBV7-3 with TRBJ1-2; the match to TRBD1 covers 7 bases. Per germline, CDR1 SGHTA and CDR2 FQGTGA. The CDR3 contains 15 residues. V trimming: 4 bases; J trimming: 0 bases; junction bases outside the gene matches: 5. The DNA for the CDR3 is TGTGCCAGCAGCTCAGGAGGGGGCCCTAACTATGGCTACACCTTC. It codes for CASSSGGGPNYGYTF.

The chain carries TRBV12-5 and TRBJ1-5, with TRBD1 matching 9 bases. V lost 5 bases to trimming and J lost 4 bases; unmatched junction nucleotides: 9. The CDR3 spans 16 residues. Germline V gene data show CDR1 as LGHNT and CDR2 as FRNRAP. This CDR3 reads CASGPWGQGENQPQHF. The CDR3 DNA sequence: TGTGCTAGTGGTCCTTGGGGACAGGGTGAGAATCAGCCCCAGCATTTT.

As for this clonotype: A read error is possible here, since a much larger clone lies one base away. The genes are TRBV7-2 and TRBJ1-1; maybe TRBD1 (6 bases). The CDR3 has 15 amino acids. The germline CDR1 and CDR2 sequences are SGHTA and FQGNSA. The CDR3 region has the DNA TGTGCCAGCTGCTTAGGGGGGGGTGCGAGCACTGAAGCTTTCTTT. This encodes CASCLGGGASTEAFF.

The table lists this clonotype with a few counts. This rearrangement joins TRBV5-5 to TRBJ2-3; D is tentatively TRBD1 or TRBD2 (6 bases each). CDR1 SGHKS and CDR2 YYEKEE come from the germline V gene (reference sequence). Trimming left V 0 bases short and J 3 bases short, with 14 bases between. This CDR3 has 16 residues. The DNA of the CDR3 is TGTGCCAGCAGCTTGGCCCCGGGGGCTGGAACAGATACGCAGTATTTT. Protein sequence: CASSLAPGAGTDTQYF.

The chain uses TRBV4-1 and TRBJ1-1, with 7 bases matching TRBD1. CDR3 length equals 14 residues. Germline CDR1 reads MGHRA; CDR2 reads YSYEKL. V was pared by 1 base and J by 7 bases, with 6 bases of the junction left unmatched. As DNA, the CDR3 is TGCGCCAGCAGCCAAGTAGGGGGCGAGGGTGAAGCTTTCTTT. This encodes CASSQVGGEGEAFF.

Here the CDR3 DNA reads TGCAGTGCTAGAGATCCGGGACAAAACTATGGCTACACCTTC. Amino acids: CSARDPGQNYGYTF. J is TRBJ1-2 and V is TRBV20-1, with a tentative D call TRBD1 (6 bases). The CDR3 runs to 14 residues. The germline CDR1 and CDR2 sequences are DFQATT and SNEGSKA (reference sequence). V was clipped by 0 bases and J by 2 bases, with 10 bases between them.

V usage is TRBV9 and J usage is TRBJ1-2, with 8 nucleotides matching TRBD1. The trim removed 0 bases at V and 3 bases at J, leaving 10 bases unmatched. The CDR3 covers 17 residues. Germline V lookup: CDR1 SGDLS, CDR2 YYNGEE. CDR3 residues: CASSVAVTGGRDYGYTF. CDR3 DNA: TGTGCCAGCAGCGTAGCTGTTACAGGGGGTAGGGACTATGGCTACACCTTC.

The CDR3 loop reads CASRGDPPSSNQPQHF. CDR3 coding DNA: TGTGCCAGCAGGGGGGACCCCCCAAGCAGCAATCAGCCCCAGCATTTT. V and J are TRBV27 and TRBJ1-5; D may be TRBD1 (5 bases). The CDR3 contains 16 residues. Trimming pared 6 bases from V and 1 base from J, leaving 16 bases between. Germline CDR1 MNHEY, CDR2 SMNVEV (reference sequence).

This clonotype has just a few counts. The chain combines TRBV7-9 with TRBJ2-3; D is unclear. Germline lookup yields CDR1 SEHNR and CDR2 FQNEAQ (reference sequence). Trimming removed 3 bases from V and 6 bases from J, with 7 bases in between. CDR3 size: 12 residues. The CDR3 spells CASSFNRDTQYF. The CDR3 DNA sequence: TGTGCCAGCAGCTTTAATCGGGATACGCAGTATTTT. The whole variable domain, filled in from reference TRBV7-9 and TRBJ2-3, reads DTGVSQNPRHKITKRGQNVTFRCDPISEHNRLYWYRQTLGQGPEFLTYFQNEAQLEKSRLLSDRFSAERPKGSFSTLEIQRTEQGDSAMYLCASSFNRDTQYFGPGTRLTVL.

This clonotype was observed many times. The junction and the germline gene differ at one end; a read error may be behind it. This chain joins TRBV27 and TRBJ2-3, with D unclear. CDR3 length: 11 residues. Germline V lookup: CDR1 MNHEY, CDR2 SMNVEV (reference sequence). CDR3 residues: CASRSTDTQYF. DNA of the CDR3: TGCGCCAGCCGGAGCACAGATACGCAGTATTTT.

V gene TRBV6-6 combines with J gene TRBJ1-3, with 7 positions matching TRBD1. This CDR3 comprises 17 residues. Germline CDR1 is MNHNY and CDR2 is SVGAGI (reference sequence). The V segment lost 2 bases and the J segment 0 bases; nucleotides outside the gene matches: 7. The chain's CDR3 is CASSYRDSLDSGNTIYF. CDR3 bases: TGTGCCAGCAGTTACCGGGACAGTCTGGACTCTGGAAACACCATATATTTT.